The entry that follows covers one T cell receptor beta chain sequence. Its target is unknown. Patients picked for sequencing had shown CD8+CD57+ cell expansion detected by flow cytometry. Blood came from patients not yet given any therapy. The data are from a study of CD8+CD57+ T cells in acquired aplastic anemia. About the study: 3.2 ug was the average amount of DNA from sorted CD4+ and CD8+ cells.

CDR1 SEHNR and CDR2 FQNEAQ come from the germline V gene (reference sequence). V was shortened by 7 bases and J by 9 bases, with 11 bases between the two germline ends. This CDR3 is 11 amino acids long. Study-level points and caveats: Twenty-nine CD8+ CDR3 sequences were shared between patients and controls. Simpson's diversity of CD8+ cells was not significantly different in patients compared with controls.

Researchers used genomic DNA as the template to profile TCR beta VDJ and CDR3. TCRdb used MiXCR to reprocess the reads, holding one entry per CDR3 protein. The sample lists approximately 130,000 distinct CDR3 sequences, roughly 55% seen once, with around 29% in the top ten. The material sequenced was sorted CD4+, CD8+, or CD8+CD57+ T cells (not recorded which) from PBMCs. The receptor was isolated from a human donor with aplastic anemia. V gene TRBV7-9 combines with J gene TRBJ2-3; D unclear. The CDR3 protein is CASKPFLTQYF. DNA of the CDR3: TGTGCCAGCAAGCCCTTTCTCACGCAGTATTTT.